Listed here are 5 T cell receptor beta chains from one sample, sequenced in a study of T cell responses to AZD1222 COVID-19 vaccine. Only in-frame clones appear in the TCRdb table, and some are missing; sequencing was by immunoSEQ multiplex PCR. The sample records fewer than 150,000 clones, about 90% being singletons. The sample was peripheral blood, taken on day 0 of AZD1222 vaccination. The receptor set was obtained from an adult in good health.

The rearrangement uses TRBV19 and TRBJ1-4, with TRBD1 identical over 7 bases. After removal of 3 bases from V and 7 bases from J, the junction contained 5 bases not matched to a gene. This CDR3 has 14 residues. The germline V gene encodes CDR1 LNHDA and CDR2 SQIVND (reference sequence). CDR3 protein: CASSMTGRSEKLFF. The CDR3 coding sequence is TGTGCCAGTAGTATGACAGGGCGGAGTGAAAAACTGTTTTTT.

This clone was found once. The chain links TRBV11-2 to TRBJ2-7; a possible D gene is TRBD1 (6 bases). Deletions cut 5 bases from V and 5 bases from J, with 19 bases between. This CDR3 has 15 amino acids. CDR1 and CDR2 (germline): SGHAT, FQNNGV. CDR3 protein: CASSDVKGVGNEQYF. The CDR3, as DNA: TGTGCCAGCAGCGACGTAAAGGGGGTTGGCAACGAGCAGTACTTC.

The V gene is TRBV7-9, the J gene TRBJ1-3; no clear D. V lost 0 bases and J lost 0, with 9 bases in between. The length of the CDR3 is 16 residues. CDR1 is SEHNR, CDR2 FQNEAQ, per germline (reference sequence). The CDR3 DNA sequence: TGTGCCAGCAGCTTAGCAAGCGGTCTCTCTGGAAACACCATATATTTT. It is translated as CASSLASGLSGNTIYF. The full variable domain, with the rest looked up from reference TRBV7-9 and TRBJ1-3, is DTGVSQNPRHKITKRGQNVTFRCDPISEHNRLYWYRQTLGQGPEFLTYFQNEAQLEKSRLLSDRFSAERPKGSFSTLEIQRTEQGDSAMYLCASSLASGLSGNTIYFGEGSWLTVV.

This chain joins TRBV2 and TRBJ1-6; the match to TRBD1 covers 9 bases. The J segment lost 7 bases and the V segment lost 8 bases, leaving 0 bases of the junction unmatched. Germline CDR1 reads SNHLY; CDR2 reads FYNNEI. CDR3 size: 12 residues. DNA for the CDR3: TGTGCCAGCGGGACAGGGAATTCACCCCTCCACTTT. Residues: CASGTGNSPLHF. The entire variable domain, with the rest obtained from reference TRBV2 and TRBJ1-6, is as follows: EPEVTQTPSHQVTQMGQEVILRCVPISNHLYFYWYRQILGQKVEFLVSFYNNEISEKSEIFDDQFSVERPDGSNFTLKIRSTKLEDSAMYFCASGTGNSPLHFGNGTRLTVT.

The gene calls are TRBV7-9 and TRBJ1-3; possibly TRBD1 for D (5 bases). The CDR3 is 13 residues long. Trimming removed 10 bases from V and 0 bases from J, with 10 bases in between. CDR1 and CDR2 from the germline V gene are SEHNR and FQNEAQ (reference sequence). In nucleotides, the CDR3 is TGTGCCACCCGGGGGGGCTCTGGAAACACCATATATTTT. This gives the protein CATRGGSGNTIYF.